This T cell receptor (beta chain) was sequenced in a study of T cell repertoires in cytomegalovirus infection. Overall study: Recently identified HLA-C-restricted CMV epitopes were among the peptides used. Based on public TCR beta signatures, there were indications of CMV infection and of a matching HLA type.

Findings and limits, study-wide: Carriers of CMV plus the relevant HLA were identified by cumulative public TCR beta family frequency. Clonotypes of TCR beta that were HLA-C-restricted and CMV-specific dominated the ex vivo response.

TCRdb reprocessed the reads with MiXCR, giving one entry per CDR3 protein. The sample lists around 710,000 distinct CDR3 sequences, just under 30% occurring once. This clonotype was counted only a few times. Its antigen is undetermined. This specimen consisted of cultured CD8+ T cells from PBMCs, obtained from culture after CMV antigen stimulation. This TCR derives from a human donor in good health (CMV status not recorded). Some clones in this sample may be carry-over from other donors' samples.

CDR3 sequence (DNA): TGTGCCAGCAGCTTAGGAGCGCGGCCCTACGAGCAGTACGTC. Protein: CASSLGARPYEQYV. V usage is TRBV7-9 and J usage is TRBJ2-7; D gene unclear. The ends were cut back, 1 base at V and 2 bases at J, with 9 bases in the middle. The germline V gene encodes CDR1 SEHNR and CDR2 FQNEAQ (reference sequence). This CDR3 contains 14 residues.